This T cell receptor (beta chain) was identified in a study of post-analysis software for immune sequencing data. Researchers reported that TCR beta cDNA libraries carried unique molecular identifiers. One entry per CDR3 protein, called by TCRdb with MiXCR from the PCR reads. Among about 500,000 distinct CDR3 sequences, over 35% were seen once, and the ten largest hold about 12%. Trimming pared 3 bases from V and 2 bases from J, leaving 14 bases between. Germline V lookup: CDR1 DFQATT, CDR2 SNEGSKA (reference sequence). The CDR3 contains 15 residues. Regarding the study as a whole: F measure grouped same-batch samples tightly together. Patients carried 4 or 5 TRBV segments more frequently than controls did, and TRBV5-6, TRBV5-1 and TRBV20-1 were among them.

Regarding this clonotype: Its antigen is undetermined.

V usage is TRBV20-1 and J usage is TRBJ2-1; TRBD1 or TRBD2 may be the D gene (5 bases each). The source of this sequence is a girl between 5 and 17 years old with multiple sclerosis. Specimen: blood. The chain's CDR3 is CSARSVGGTYNEQFF. CDR3 bases: TGCAGTGCTAGGAGTGTTGGGGGAACCTACAATGAGCAGTTCTTC.